The 2 T cell receptor beta chains given below trace back to one sample, sequenced in a study of cytomegalovirus exposure and HLA in healthy donors. 13 Jbeta primers and 60 Vbeta primers were used for the PCR. The table came from immunoSEQ multiplex PCR; TCRdb's copy has only in-frame clones and leaves some out. The sample includes some 160,000 clones, about 77% of them seen just once. Sequences were obtained from PBMCs. Receptors originate from a man between 60 and 75 years old in good health and CMV-seronegative.

Comment on this clone: The limits of the CDR3 on the DNA are not certain, so only TCRdb's listed CDR3 is given. V is TRBV10-2 and J is TRBJ2-7; TRBD2 reflects the table's D call only, with no check against the DNA. Germline loops: CDR1 WSHSY, CDR2 SAAADI. From its first to its last residue, the CDR3 has 14 amino acids. CDR3: CASSEVGGGAREYF.

The rearrangement joins TRBV6-4 to TRBJ1-6, with TRBD1 as a possible D gene (6 bases). CDR1 and CDR2 from the germline V gene are MRHNA and SNTAGT. The germline V and J ends were trimmed by 6 bases and 5 bases, with 11 bases remaining between them. The CDR3 sequence is 14 residues long. CDR3 residues: CASRETGDNSPLHF. The CDR3 nucleotides are TGTGCCAGCAGGGAGACAGGTGATAATTCACCCCTCCACTTT.